This is a list of T cell receptor beta chains from one sample in a study of cytomegalovirus exposure and HLA in healthy donors. The data were produced by immunoSEQ multiplex PCR, yet TCRdb's version contains in-frame clones alone and is incomplete. This table has about 120,000 clones, around 80% appearing once. The sequenced sample was PBMCs. The receptor set was obtained from a man under 40 in good health and CMV-seropositive. The CDR3 runs from the conserved cysteine through the conserved F or W. The order of the fields is V gene, D gene, J gene, clone size, CDR3 DNA, CDR3 protein. D genes are given only for firm matches. Expanded clones get a size class; other rows say once, few or many, or leave the size out.

v_gene: TRBV7-2; d_gene: TRBD1; j_gene: TRBJ2-5; abundance: -; CDR3nt: TGTGCCAGCAGCCGGACAGGGGCGGAGACCCAGTACTTC; CDR3aa: CASSRTGAETQYF
v_gene: TRBV27; d_gene: TRBD2; j_gene: TRBJ2-7; abundance: -; CDR3nt: TGTGCCAGCAGACGATGGACCGGGACTAGCGGGGGGGCCGAGCAGTACTTC; CDR3aa: CASRRWTGTSGGAEQYF
v_gene: TRBV27; d_gene: -; j_gene: TRBJ2-3; abundance: -; CDR3nt: TGTGCCAGCAGTTTTGGGCTAGCCGACACAGATACGCAGTATTTT; CDR3aa: CASSFGLADTDTQYF
v_gene: TRBV6-5; d_gene: TRBD2; j_gene: TRBJ2-1; abundance: -; CDR3nt: TGTGCCAGCAGCCGGAGCGGGGGGCCATACAATGAGCAGTTCTTC; CDR3aa: CASSRSGGPYNEQFF
v_gene: TRBV9; d_gene: TRBD2; j_gene: TRBJ2-3; abundance: -; CDR3nt: TGTGCCAGCAGCTTTGAGAGCGGGGACGTGGCAGATACGCAGTATTTT; CDR3aa: CASSFESGDVADTQYF
v_gene: TRBV27; d_gene: TRBD1; j_gene: TRBJ1-6; abundance: few; CDR3nt: TGTGCCAGCAGTTCCCGGGACAGGGGTGACTCACCCCTCCACTTT; CDR3aa: CASSSRDRGDSPLHF
v_gene: TRBV2; d_gene: -; j_gene: TRBJ1-4; abundance: -; CDR3nt: TGTGCCAGCAGTGAACGATTCGGTGCAACTAATGAAAAACTGTTTTTT; CDR3aa: CASSERFGATNEKLFF
v_gene: TRBV19; d_gene: TRBD2; j_gene: TRBJ2-5; abundance: once; CDR3nt: TGTGCCAGCGATAGCGGGGGGGACCAAGAGACCCAGTACTTC; CDR3aa: CASDSGGDQETQYF
v_gene: TRBV19; d_gene: -; j_gene: TRBJ2-6; abundance: -; CDR3nt: TGTGCCAGTAGTATCGGATCCGACAGTGGGTACTCTGGGGCCAACGTCCTGACTTTC; CDR3aa: CASSIGSDSGYSGANVLTF
v_gene: TRBV4-1; d_gene: TRBD1; j_gene: TRBJ1-1; abundance: -; CDR3nt: TGCGCCAGCAGCCAACCATACTCTTCGAGACAGGGAGGGAACACTGAAGCTTTCTTT; CDR3aa: CASSQPYSSRQGGNTEAFF
v_gene: TRBV4-3; d_gene: -; j_gene: TRBJ1-3; abundance: few; CDR3nt: TGCGCCAGCTCGGTAGAGACTGGAAACACCATATATTTT; CDR3aa: CASSVETGNTIYF
v_gene: TRBV15; d_gene: TRBD2; j_gene: TRBJ2-7; abundance: -; CDR3nt: TGTGCCACCAGCAGAAAACTAGCGGGGGGCACCTACGAGCAGTACTTC; CDR3aa: CATSRKLAGGTYEQYF
v_gene: TRBV7-9; d_gene: TRBD2; j_gene: TRBJ2-3; abundance: -; CDR3nt: TGTGCCAGCAGCGCAAGCGGGGGGGCAGATACGCAGTATTTT; CDR3aa: CASSASGGADTQYF
v_gene: TRBV7-2; d_gene: TRBD1; j_gene: TRBJ1-6; abundance: -; CDR3nt: TGTGCCAGCAGCTCCCCGGGACAGAGCTCCTATAATTCACCCCTCCACTTT; CDR3aa: CASSSPGQSSYNSPLHF
v_gene: TRBV9; d_gene: TRBD2; j_gene: TRBJ2-1; abundance: -; CDR3nt: TGTGCCAGCAGCCTCGGACTAGCGGGGGATGAGCAGTTCTTC; CDR3aa: CASSLGLAGDEQFF
v_gene: TRBV27; d_gene: -; j_gene: TRBJ1-2; abundance: -; CDR3nt: TGTGCCAGCAGTTTATCCCGACAGAGCTATGGCTACACCTTC; CDR3aa: CASSLSRQSYGYTF
v_gene: TRBV7-2; d_gene: -; j_gene: TRBJ1-2; abundance: -; CDR3nt: TGTGCCAGCAGCTTTTTACAGGGTAACTATGGCTACACCTTC; CDR3aa: CASSFLQGNYGYTF
v_gene: TRBV18; d_gene: -; j_gene: TRBJ1-2; abundance: -; CDR3nt: TGTGCCAGCTCACAAACACAGGGCAGTCACTATGGCTACACCTTC; CDR3aa: CASSQTQGSHYGYTF
v_gene: TRBV9; d_gene: TRBD2; j_gene: TRBJ2-3; abundance: -; CDR3nt: TGTGCCAGCAGCCCCTGGGGGGGACTCACAGATACGCAGTATTTT; CDR3aa: CASSPWGGLTDTQYF
v_gene: TRBV4-3; d_gene: -; j_gene: TRBJ1-2; abundance: -; CDR3nt: TGCGCCAGCAGTGACACACTGACAGCTAACTATGGCTACACCTTC; CDR3aa: CASSDTLTANYGYTF
v_gene: TRBV6-5; d_gene: -; j_gene: TRBJ2-7; abundance: few; CDR3nt: TGTGCCAGCAGCAGAGGACAGGAGCAGTACTTC; CDR3aa: CASSRGQEQYF
v_gene: TRBV9; d_gene: TRBD2; j_gene: TRBJ2-3; abundance: -; CDR3nt: TGTGCCAGCAGCGAGGGTAGCGGGGGGGACCTGCCTAGCACAGATACGCAGTATTTT; CDR3aa: CASSEGSGGDLPSTDTQYF
v_gene: TRBV5-6; d_gene: TRBD1; j_gene: TRBJ1-1; abundance: -; CDR3nt: TGTGCCAGCGGGACAGGGAGGGAAACTGAAGCTTTCTTT; CDR3aa: CASGTGRETEAFF
v_gene: TRBV4-3; d_gene: TRBD1; j_gene: TRBJ2-6; abundance: -; CDR3nt: TGCGCCAGCAGCCGCCAGGGGGTTGGGGCCAACGGCCTGACTTTC; CDR3aa: CASSRQGVGANGLTF
v_gene: TRBV6-1; d_gene: -; j_gene: TRBJ1-2; abundance: -; CDR3nt: TGTGCCAGCAGTGAATCCCTGGGCTATGGTTACACCTTC; CDR3aa: CASSESLGYGYTF
v_gene: TRBV27; d_gene: -; j_gene: TRBJ2-5; abundance: -; CDR3nt: TGTGCCAGCAGTTTATCGTTTGGGCTGGAGACCCAGTACTTC; CDR3aa: CASSLSFGLETQYF
v_gene: TRBV6-7; d_gene: TRBD2; j_gene: TRBJ2-3; abundance: -; CDR3nt: TGTGCCAGCAGTTACTCTAGCGGGGGGGCGGACTCGTTCACAGATACGCAGTATTTT; CDR3aa: CASSYSSGGADSFTDTQYF
v_gene: TRBV11-2; d_gene: TRBD2; j_gene: TRBJ2-1; abundance: -; CDR3nt: TGTGCCAGCAGCCTCGGACTAGCGAGTAGAAATGAGCAGTTCTTC; CDR3aa: CASSLGLASRNEQFF
v_gene: TRBV28; d_gene: -; j_gene: TRBJ2-1; abundance: -; CDR3nt: TGTGCCAGCAGTTTCCTCGGAGGGGGCCTACGGCATTCATGGGAGCAGTTCTTC; CDR3aa: CASSFLGGGLRHSWEQFF
v_gene: TRBV2; d_gene: -; j_gene: TRBJ1-1; abundance: -; CDR3nt: TGTGCCAGCAGGACACCAACTGAAGCTTTCTTT; CDR3aa: CASRTPTEAFF
v_gene: TRBV7-2; d_gene: TRBD1; j_gene: TRBJ1-1; abundance: few; CDR3nt: TGTGCCAGCAGCTTTGTGGGACAGGGGGCACAGGCTTTCTTT; CDR3aa: CASSFVGQGAQAFF
v_gene: TRBV21-1; d_gene: -; j_gene: TRBJ1-5; abundance: few; CDR3nt: TGTGCCAGCACCTCCTATTCCCGGGACAGGGACAACTATAGCAATCAGCCCCAGCATTTT; CDR3aa: CASTSYSRDRDNYSNQPQHF
v_gene: TRBV9; d_gene: TRBD2; j_gene: TRBJ2-3; abundance: -; CDR3nt: TGTGCCAGCAGCGTAGGTGCGGGGGGCCGGGTGGTTGGCACAGATACGCAGTATTTT; CDR3aa: CASSVGAGGRVVGTDTQYF
v_gene: TRBV10-3; d_gene: TRBD2; j_gene: TRBJ2-1; abundance: few; CDR3nt: TGTGCCATCAGTGACCCTGAAGGCGGGGGGGCGTTCAATGAGCAGTTCTTC; CDR3aa: CAISDPEGGGAFNEQFF
v_gene: TRBV4-2; d_gene: TRBD1; j_gene: TRBJ2-5; abundance: -; CDR3nt: TGTGCCAGCAGCCGCTTTCAGGGGGTCCAAGAGACCCAGTACTTC; CDR3aa: CASSRFQGVQETQYF
v_gene: TRBV7-3; d_gene: -; j_gene: TRBJ2-7; abundance: -; CDR3nt: TGTGCCAGCAGCCTCCGTCAGGGGTACGAGCAGTACTTC; CDR3aa: CASSLRQGYEQYF
v_gene: TRBV18; d_gene: -; j_gene: TRBJ2-3; abundance: -; CDR3nt: TGTGCCAGCTCGCCGCTCGGAGGCGATACGCAGTATTTT; CDR3aa: CASSPLGGDTQYF
v_gene: TRBV20-1; d_gene: -; j_gene: TRBJ1-2; abundance: -; CDR3nt: TGCAGTGCGGCCAGGGGATCCGGCTACACCTTC; CDR3aa: CSAARGSGYTF
v_gene: TRBV7-2; d_gene: -; j_gene: TRBJ1-1; abundance: -; CDR3nt: TGTGCCAGCAGCTTAGGGCTCTGGAACACTGAAGCTTTCTTT; CDR3aa: CASSLGLWNTEAFF
v_gene: TRBV6-4; d_gene: -; j_gene: TRBJ2-2; abundance: once; CDR3nt: TGTGCCAGCAGTGGCAGGGGATCAGGGGAGCTGTTTTTT; CDR3aa: CASSGRGSGELFF
v_gene: TRBV30; d_gene: -; j_gene: TRBJ1-5; abundance: -; CDR3nt: TGTGCCTGGAGTGTATGGGCGACAGGCCCGAATCAGCCCCAGCATTTT; CDR3aa: CAWSVWATGPNQPQHF
v_gene: TRBV7-8; d_gene: TRBD1; j_gene: TRBJ2-1; abundance: -; CDR3nt: TGTGCCAGCAGCCCAGGGACAGGGAAAGATGAGCAGTTCTTC; CDR3aa: CASSPGTGKDEQFF
v_gene: TRBV10-3; d_gene: -; j_gene: TRBJ2-1; abundance: -; CDR3nt: TGTGCCATCAGTGGTGGGGGGGCCGTCTACAATGAGCAGTTCTTC; CDR3aa: CAISGGGAVYNEQFF
v_gene: TRBV2; d_gene: TRBD1; j_gene: TRBJ1-2; abundance: -; CDR3nt: TGTGCCAGCATCCGGACAGGGGGCGTTGGCTACACCTTC; CDR3aa: CASIRTGGVGYTF
v_gene: TRBV7-8; d_gene: -; j_gene: TRBJ1-3; abundance: -; CDR3nt: TGTGCCAGCAGCTTAGGCTACAGGGTCTCTGGAAACACCATATATTTT; CDR3aa: CASSLGYRVSGNTIYF
v_gene: TRBV2; d_gene: -; j_gene: TRBJ2-2; abundance: -; CDR3nt: TGTGCCAGCAGGGACAGCGTAACCGGGGAGCTGTTTTTT; CDR3aa: CASRDSVTGELFF
v_gene: TRBV19; d_gene: -; j_gene: TRBJ2-7; abundance: -; CDR3nt: TGTGCCAGTAGGACCAGGGATTCCCCTGCCTACGAGCAGTACTTC; CDR3aa: CASRTRDSPAYEQYF
v_gene: TRBV7-2; d_gene: -; j_gene: TRBJ1-1; abundance: -; CDR3nt: TGTGCCAGCAGCCGCTTCGACTGGAATAACACTGAAGCTTTCTTT; CDR3aa: CASSRFDWNNTEAFF
v_gene: TRBV2; d_gene: -; j_gene: TRBJ2-7; abundance: few; CDR3nt: TGTGCCAGCAGGAGTGATAGCTACGAGCAGTACTTC; CDR3aa: CASRSDSYEQYF
v_gene: TRBV11-2; d_gene: TRBD1; j_gene: TRBJ2-1; abundance: -; CDR3nt: TGTGCCAGCAGCCTCCGAGGACAGGGGTTGTACAATGAGCAGTTCTTC; CDR3aa: CASSLRGQGLYNEQFF
v_gene: TRBV2; d_gene: -; j_gene: TRBJ2-5; abundance: -; CDR3nt: TGTGCCAGCAAGAGGACTGTTCAAGAGACCCAGTACTTC; CDR3aa: CASKRTVQETQYF
v_gene: TRBV28; d_gene: -; j_gene: TRBJ2-1; abundance: once; CDR3nt: TGTGCCACCAACGAGGTTAATGAGCAGTTCTTC; CDR3aa: CATNEVNEQFF
v_gene: TRBV7-9; d_gene: TRBD2; j_gene: TRBJ2-1; abundance: -; CDR3nt: TGTGCCAGCAGTCCAGCGCGGGGGATTTGGCATGAGCAGTTCTTC; CDR3aa: CASSPARGIWHEQFF
v_gene: TRBV7-9; d_gene: TRBD2; j_gene: TRBJ2-7; abundance: -; CDR3nt: TGTGCCAGCAGCCCCAACGGGGGGGCAGACGAGCAGTACTTC; CDR3aa: CASSPNGGADEQYF
v_gene: TRBV6-5; d_gene: -; j_gene: TRBJ2-1; abundance: -; CDR3nt: TGTGCCAGCAGTTCCCTCAGGGTTCCCCATGAGCAGTTCTTC; CDR3aa: CASSSLRVPHEQFF
v_gene: TRBV7-3; d_gene: -; j_gene: TRBJ2-7; abundance: -; CDR3nt: TGTGCCAGCAGCCTACCCGGGACTGGGGCCTACGAGCAGTACTTC; CDR3aa: CASSLPGTGAYEQYF
v_gene: TRBV9; d_gene: TRBD1; j_gene: TRBJ2-2; abundance: -; CDR3nt: TGTGCCAGCAGCATCGGACAGGGGAAGTTTACCGGGGAGCTGTTTTTT; CDR3aa: CASSIGQGKFTGELFF
v_gene: TRBV7-8; d_gene: -; j_gene: TRBJ1-2; abundance: -; CDR3nt: TGTGCCAGCAGCTTAGGGATCGGACAGACTAACTATGGCTACACCTTC; CDR3aa: CASSLGIGQTNYGYTF
v_gene: TRBV5-4; d_gene: -; j_gene: TRBJ1-2; abundance: few; CDR3nt: TGTGCCAGCAGCTTTGTAGGGGGTGGATACGGCTACACCTTC; CDR3aa: CASSFVGGGYGYTF
v_gene: TRBV7-6; d_gene: -; j_gene: TRBJ2-2; abundance: -; CDR3nt: TGTGCCAGCAGCTTAGCGCCTCAGGGTAACACCGGGGAGCTGTTTTTT; CDR3aa: CASSLAPQGNTGELFF